This T cell receptor beta chain was obtained from a study of a mutant IDH1 vaccine in newly diagnosed glioma. V was pared by 4 bases and J by 0 bases, with 6 bases of the junction left unmatched. The CDR3 sequence is 16 residues long. CDR1 is LNHDA and CDR2 is SQIVND in the germline V gene (reference sequence). Profiled with immunoSEQ multiplex PCR; TCRdb holds only in-frame clones, not every one. Of approximately 36,000 clones listed, just under 80% are singletons. Time point described: baseline, week 1 (first vaccination visit). Specified treatment: pre-vaccination baseline after standard-of-care therapy.

This chain joins TRBV19 and TRBJ1-5; 7 nucleotides align to TRBD1. The sequence derives from a man aged 40-55 years with glioma. Some clones in this sample may be carry-over from other donors' samples. Sample: PBMCs, taken from a glioma patient treated with radiotherapy, temozolomide or both. CDR3 bases: TGTGCCAGTAGTAGGGACAGACGGGGTAGCAATCAGCCCCAGCATTTT. Translated, it gives CASSRDRRGSNQPQHF.